This record covers a single T cell receptor (beta chain). This receptor's antigen is unknown. Qualities for individual bases were not recorded, and no much larger clone is one base off. This record belongs to a study of T cells after yellow fever vaccination (dated by TCRdb to the late 2010s). Study-wide context: The SMART-Seq v4 Ultra Low Input RNA kit was used to prepare libraries from fractions with low cell numbers. Two healthy male donors made up the cohort, one aged 18 to 29 years and the other aged 30 to 40 years. To follow T-cell clones before and after both primary and booster YFV17D yellow fever vaccination, bulk TCR alpha and beta repertoires underwent longitudinal sequencing. Blood samples were taken at several timepoints before and after primary and secondary immunization, and bulk PBMC replicates and cell subsets were isolated. What the research found in general, with its limitations: The secondary T-cell response was found to be weaker but faster than the primary response, with a peak reached on day 5 rather than on day 15. A small share of clonotypes was detected in both CD4 and CD8 compartments, with the overlap likely arising from convergent recombination. The study included only a couple of donors, which limits how far the findings can be generalized. FACS-sorted repertoires could contain abundant contaminating clonotypes from the bulk population, so computational filtering was required. After the booster, most clones that had expanded after primary vaccination were detected again (approximately 95% of CD4 and more than 80% of CD8), suggesting broad maintenance of memory.

The germline V gene (reference sequence) provides CDR1 DFQATT and CDR2 SNEGSKA. The CDR3 runs 18 amino acids, cysteine and phenylalanine included. Kept here is only the CDR3 DNA, which spans 54 bases and is read in frame from base 1. At the junction V is shortened by 0 bases and J by 5 bases; bases outside the gene matches: 17. TCR cDNA was made using 5'RACE template switching, a step that added a universal primer site and unique molecular identifiers. Priming of cDNA synthesis was performed from both the TCR alpha and TCR beta constant segments. Two PCR steps were used to amplify libraries, with sample barcodes and sequencing adapters being added in the second step. Sequencing of libraries was performed on Illumina HiSeq 2500 (2x100 bp) or NovaSeq (2x150 bp). The paper's processing steps were these. MIGEC handled demultiplexing of reads and collapsing into UMI consensus sequences, while MiXCR performed V(D)J alignment. Vaccine-responding clonotypes were identified with edgeR using replicate PBMC samples, with FDR below 0.01 and a log2 fold change above 5 up to day 15 being required. CD4 or CD8 identity was assigned to each bulk clonotype according to whether the clonotype was present at higher abundance in the sequenced CD4 repertoire or the sequenced CD8 repertoire. TCRdb itself trimmed the public reads at Q25 with fastp, ran MiXCR and retained productive beta chains. Each record represents a unique CDR3 protein, reported with the most common genes and DNA among its rows. For this entry, the V and J calls and clone size follow TCRdb and not the study's own pipeline. The sample data list roughly 500,000 distinct CDR3 sequences, and around 21% of these were observed just once. The ten most abundant clones make up roughly an eighth of the sample.

According to the study, the label for this sample's treatment or condition signals: live attenuated yellow fever vaccine strain. At each blood-draw timepoint, two biological replicates of bulk PBMCs were collected. A standard Ficoll-Paque protocol was used to isolate PBMCs from peripheral blood. TriZol was used to extract RNA from bulk PBMCs, from CD4 and CD8 fractions, and from dextramer-positive and dextramer-negative fractions. This receptor chain uses TRBV20-1 and TRBJ2-5; TRBD2 aligns with 8 central bases. This receptor was identified in a man aged 25 to 40 who received the YFV17D yellow fever vaccine. Here the sequenced sample was PBMCs, taken 15 days after the yellow fever booster vaccination. The CDR3 is CSARDGLAGGPLGETQYF. The DNA reads TGCAGTGCTAGAGATGGGCTAGCGGGCGGCCCCCTCGGGGAGACCCAGTACTTC.